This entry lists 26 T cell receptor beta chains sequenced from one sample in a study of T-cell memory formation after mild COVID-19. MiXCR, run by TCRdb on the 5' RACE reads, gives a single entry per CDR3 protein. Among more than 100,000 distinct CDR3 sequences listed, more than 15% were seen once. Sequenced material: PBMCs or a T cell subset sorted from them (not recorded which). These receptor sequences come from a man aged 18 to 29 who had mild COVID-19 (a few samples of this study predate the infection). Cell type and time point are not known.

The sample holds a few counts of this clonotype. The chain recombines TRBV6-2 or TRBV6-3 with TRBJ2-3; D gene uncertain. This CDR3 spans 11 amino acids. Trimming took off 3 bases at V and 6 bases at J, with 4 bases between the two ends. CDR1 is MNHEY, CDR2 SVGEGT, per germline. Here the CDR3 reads CASSYDDTQYF. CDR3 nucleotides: TGTGCCAGCAGTTATGACGATACGCAGTATTTT.

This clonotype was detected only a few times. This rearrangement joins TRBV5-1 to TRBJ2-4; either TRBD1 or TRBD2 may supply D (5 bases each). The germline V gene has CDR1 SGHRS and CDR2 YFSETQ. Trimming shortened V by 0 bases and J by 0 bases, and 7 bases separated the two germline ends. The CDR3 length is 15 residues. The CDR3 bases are TGCGCCAGCAGCTTGGGGGGGACAGCCAAAAACATTCAGTACTTC. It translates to CASSLGGTAKNIQYF.

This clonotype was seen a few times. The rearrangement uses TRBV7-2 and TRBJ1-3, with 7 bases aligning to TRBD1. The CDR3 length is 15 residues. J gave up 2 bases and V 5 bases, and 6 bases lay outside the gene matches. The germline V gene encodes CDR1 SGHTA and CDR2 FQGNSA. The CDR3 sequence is CASSPQGIPGNTIYF. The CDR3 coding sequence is TGTGCCAGCAGCCCACAGGGGATCCCTGGAAACACCATATATTTT.

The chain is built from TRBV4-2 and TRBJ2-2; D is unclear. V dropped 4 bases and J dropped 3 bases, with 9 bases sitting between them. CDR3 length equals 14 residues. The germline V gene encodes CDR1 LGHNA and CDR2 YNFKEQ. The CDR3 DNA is TGTGCCAGCAGCCCACGGCAGGACACCGGGGAGCTGTTTTTT. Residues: CASSPRQDTGELFF.

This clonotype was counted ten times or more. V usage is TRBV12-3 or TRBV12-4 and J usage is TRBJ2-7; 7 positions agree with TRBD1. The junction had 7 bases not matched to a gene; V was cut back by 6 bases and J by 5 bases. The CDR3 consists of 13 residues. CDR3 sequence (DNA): TGTGCCAGCAGCCTGACAGGGTACAACGAGCAGTACTTC. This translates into CASSLTGYNEQYF.

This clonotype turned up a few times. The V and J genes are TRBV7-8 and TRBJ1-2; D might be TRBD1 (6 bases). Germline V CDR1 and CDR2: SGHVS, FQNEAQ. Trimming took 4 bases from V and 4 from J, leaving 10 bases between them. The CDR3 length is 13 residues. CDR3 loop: CASSSTGFYGYTF. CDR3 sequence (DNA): TGTGCCAGCAGCTCCACAGGGTTCTATGGCTACACCTTC.

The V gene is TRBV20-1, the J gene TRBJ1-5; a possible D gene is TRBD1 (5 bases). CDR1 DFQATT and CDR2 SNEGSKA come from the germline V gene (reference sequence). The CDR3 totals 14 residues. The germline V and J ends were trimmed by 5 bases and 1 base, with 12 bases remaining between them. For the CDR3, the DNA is TGCAGTGCTGGATCCCGACAGAGCAATCAGCCCCAGCATTTT. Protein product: CSAGSRQSNQPQHF.

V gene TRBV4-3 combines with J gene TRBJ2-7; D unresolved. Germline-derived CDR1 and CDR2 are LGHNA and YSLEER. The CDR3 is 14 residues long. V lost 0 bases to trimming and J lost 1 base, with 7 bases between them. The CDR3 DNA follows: TGCGCCAGCAGCCAAGATCGTCTTTCCTACGAGCAGTACTTC. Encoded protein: CASSQDRLSYEQYF.

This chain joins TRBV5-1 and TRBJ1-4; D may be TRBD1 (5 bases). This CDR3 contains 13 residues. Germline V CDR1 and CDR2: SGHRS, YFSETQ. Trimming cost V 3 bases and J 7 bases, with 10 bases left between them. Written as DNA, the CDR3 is TGCGCCAGCAGCTCCCAGGGAGGTGAAAAACTGTTTTTT. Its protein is CASSSQGGEKLFF.

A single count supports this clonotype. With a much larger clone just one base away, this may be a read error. The CDR3 is CASSLWASGVTDTQYF. CDR3 coding DNA: TGCGCCAGCAGCTTGTGGGCTAGCGGGGTCACAGATACGCAGTATTTT. The V and J genes are TRBV5-1 and TRBJ2-3; 9 positions match TRBD2. Unmatched junction bases numbered 5, after V lost 1 base and J lost 2 bases. This CDR3 has 16 residues. Germline V gene lookup returns CDR1 SGHRS and CDR2 YFSETQ. Filled out from reference TRBV5-1 and TRBJ2-3, the complete variable domain reads KAGVTQTPRYLIKTRGQQVTLSCSPISGHRSVSWYQQTPGQGLQFLFEYFSETQRNKGNFPGRFSGRQFSNSRSEMNVSTLELGDSALYLCASSLWASGVTDTQYFGPGTRLTVL.

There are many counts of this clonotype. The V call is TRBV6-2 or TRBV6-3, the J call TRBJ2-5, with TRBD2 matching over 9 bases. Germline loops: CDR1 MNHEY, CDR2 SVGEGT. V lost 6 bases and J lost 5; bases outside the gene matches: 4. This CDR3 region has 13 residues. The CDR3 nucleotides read TGTGCCAGCAGGCGGGGGGGCTTTGAGACCCAGTACTTC. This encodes CASRRGGFETQYF.

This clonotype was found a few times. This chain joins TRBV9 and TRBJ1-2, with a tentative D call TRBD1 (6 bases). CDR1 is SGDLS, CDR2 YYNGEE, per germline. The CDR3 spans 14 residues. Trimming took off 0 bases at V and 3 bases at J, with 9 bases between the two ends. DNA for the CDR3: TGTGCCAGCAGCGTAGCCCCAGGGGACTATGGCTACACCTTC. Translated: CASSVAPGDYGYTF.

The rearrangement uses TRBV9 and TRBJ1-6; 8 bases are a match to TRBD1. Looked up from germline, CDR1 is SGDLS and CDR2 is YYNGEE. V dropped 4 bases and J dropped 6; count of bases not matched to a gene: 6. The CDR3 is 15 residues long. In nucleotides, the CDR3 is TGTGCCAGCAGCCCCGCGGGACAGGCTAATTCACCCCTCCACTTT. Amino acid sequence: CASSPAGQANSPLHF.

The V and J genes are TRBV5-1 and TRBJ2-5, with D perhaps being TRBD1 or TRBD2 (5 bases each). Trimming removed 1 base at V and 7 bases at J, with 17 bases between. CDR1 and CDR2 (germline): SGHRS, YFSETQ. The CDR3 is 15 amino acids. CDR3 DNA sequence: TGCGCCAGCAGCTTGAGTTCCGGGGCTCCGGGGACCCAGTACTTC. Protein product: CASSLSSGAPGTQYF.

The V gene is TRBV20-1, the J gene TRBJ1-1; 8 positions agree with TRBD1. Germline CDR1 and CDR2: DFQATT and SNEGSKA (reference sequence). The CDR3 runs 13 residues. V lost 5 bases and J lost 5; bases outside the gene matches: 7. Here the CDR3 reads CSAGQGLRTEAFF. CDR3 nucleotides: TGCAGTGCTGGACAGGGATTGAGGACTGAAGCTTTCTTT.

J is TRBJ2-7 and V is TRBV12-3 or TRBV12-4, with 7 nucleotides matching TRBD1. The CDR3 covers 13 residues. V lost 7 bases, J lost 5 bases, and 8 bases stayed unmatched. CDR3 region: CASTGQLIHEQYF. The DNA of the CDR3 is TGTGCCAGCACGGGACAGCTCATCCACGAGCAGTACTTC.

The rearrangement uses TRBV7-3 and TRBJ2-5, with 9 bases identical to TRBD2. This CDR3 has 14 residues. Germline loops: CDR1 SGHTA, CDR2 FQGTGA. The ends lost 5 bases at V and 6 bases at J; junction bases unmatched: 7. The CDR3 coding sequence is TGTGCCAGCAGCGCCTCGGCGGGGGGGAAGACCCAGTACTTC. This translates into CASSASAGGKTQYF.

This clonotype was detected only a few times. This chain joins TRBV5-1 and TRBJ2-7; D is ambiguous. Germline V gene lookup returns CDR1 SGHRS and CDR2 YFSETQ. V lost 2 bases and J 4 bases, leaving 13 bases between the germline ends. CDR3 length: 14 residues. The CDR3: CASSFIGRVYEQYF. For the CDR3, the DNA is TGCGCCAGCAGCTTTATTGGCAGAGTATACGAGCAGTACTTC.

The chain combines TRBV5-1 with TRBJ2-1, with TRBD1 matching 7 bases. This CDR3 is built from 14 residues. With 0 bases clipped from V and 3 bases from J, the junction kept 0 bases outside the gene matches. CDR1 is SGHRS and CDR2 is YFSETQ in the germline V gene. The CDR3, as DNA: TGCGCCAGCAGCTTGGACAGGGGCTACAATGAGCAGTTCTTC. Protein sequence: CASSLDRGYNEQFF.

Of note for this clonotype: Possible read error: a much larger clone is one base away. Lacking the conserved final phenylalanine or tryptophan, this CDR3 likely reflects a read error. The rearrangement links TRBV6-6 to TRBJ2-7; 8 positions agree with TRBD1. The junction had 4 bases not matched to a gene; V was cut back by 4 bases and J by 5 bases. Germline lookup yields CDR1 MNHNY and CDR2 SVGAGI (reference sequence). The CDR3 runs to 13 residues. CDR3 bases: TGTGCCAGCAGTTCTGACAGGGGTAACGAGCAGTACTTA. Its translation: CASSSDRGNEQYL.

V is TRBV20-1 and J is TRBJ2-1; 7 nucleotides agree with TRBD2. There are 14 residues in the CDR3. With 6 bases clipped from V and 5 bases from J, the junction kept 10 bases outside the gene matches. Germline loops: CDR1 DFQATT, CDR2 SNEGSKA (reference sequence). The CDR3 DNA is TGCAGTGCCCTCGGCGGGGGAGGCCACAATGAGCAGTTCTTC. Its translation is CSALGGGGHNEQFF.

The CDR3 here is CASSLSVATDTQYF. CDR3 DNA sequence: TGTGCCAGCAGCTTGTCCGTCGCCACAGATACGCAGTATTTT. V gene TRBV5-5 combines with J gene TRBJ2-3; the D is unclear. Germline CDR1 reads SGHKS; CDR2 reads YYEKEE (reference sequence). This CDR3 has 14 amino acids. Trimming shortened V by 1 base and J by 2 bases, and 8 bases separated the two germline ends.

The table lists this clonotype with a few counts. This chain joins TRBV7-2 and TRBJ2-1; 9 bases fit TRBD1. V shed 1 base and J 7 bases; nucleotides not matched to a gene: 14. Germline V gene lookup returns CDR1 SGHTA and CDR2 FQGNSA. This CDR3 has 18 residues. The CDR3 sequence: CASSLERAGTGFGNEQFF. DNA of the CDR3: TGTGCCAGCAGCTTAGAACGTGCCGGGACAGGGTTTGGGAATGAGCAGTTCTTC.

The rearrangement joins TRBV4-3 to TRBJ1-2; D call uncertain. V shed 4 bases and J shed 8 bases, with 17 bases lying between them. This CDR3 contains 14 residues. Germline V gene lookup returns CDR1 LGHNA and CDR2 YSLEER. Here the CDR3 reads CASSRVGLRMGYTF. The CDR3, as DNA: TGCGCCAGCAGCCGGGTGGGTCTGAGGATGGGCTACACCTTC.

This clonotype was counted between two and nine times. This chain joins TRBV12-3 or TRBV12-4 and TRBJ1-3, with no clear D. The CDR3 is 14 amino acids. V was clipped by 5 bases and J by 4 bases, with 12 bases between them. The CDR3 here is CASSRTYPGNTIYF. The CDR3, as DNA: TGTGCCAGCAGTCGGACCTACCCCGGAAACACCATATATTTT.

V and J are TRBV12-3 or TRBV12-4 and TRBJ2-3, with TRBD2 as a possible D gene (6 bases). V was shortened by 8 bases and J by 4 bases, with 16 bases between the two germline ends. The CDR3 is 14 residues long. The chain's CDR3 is CASGSLREADTQYF. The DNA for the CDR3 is TGTGCCAGCGGTTCCCTCAGGGAGGCAGATACGCAGTATTTT.